This T cell receptor (beta chain) was sequenced in a study of cytomegalovirus exposure and HLA in healthy donors (dated by TCRdb to about 2017). For the wider study: An earlier analysis of more than 550 of the donors reported 250 to 350 Gb of sequence data and around 100 million unique TCR beta sequences obtained from roughly 180 million T cells. Genome-wide SNP genotypes for about 55% of the roughly 670 donors were used in a later genetic analysis, which treated that subset as a discovery cohort. Along with the approximately 650-subject first cohort, a separate validation cohort of around 120 different subjects was used. Rather than drawing on any new phenotypic data, the later analysis identified candidate immune exposures from TCR beta sequences and the way those sequences occurred across donors. On average, roughly 240,000 unique TCR beta nucleotide sequences were sequenced per donor among several hundred genotyped donors of the cohort, with 15% to 20% of those sequences being non-productive. The genetic ancestry cluster associated with self-reported Caucasian donors included roughly four fifths of the approximately 400 genotyped donors. To study patterns of TCR occurrence, a later analysis re-analyzed previously published TCR beta repertoires from around 660 donors and added high-resolution HLA genotyping. Donor age, sex, ethnicity and CMV serostatus were compiled together with the repertoire data. Approximately 300 gigabases of sequencing data and around 87 million unique TCR sequences were included in an early release covering roughly 600 HLA-typed donors. All discovery cohort repertoires had been generated using a single sequencing platform. The study aimed to test whether cataloging public T cell receptors could reveal signatures of past pathogen exposure. Because of strong linkage in the cohort, roughly five DR-DQ haplotypes were treated as single units for association and clustering. In an earlier analysis of roughly 540 of the donors, high-throughput TCR beta sequencing was used to judge whether each TCR beta V gene segment behaved as functional or pseudogenic. HLA typing covered class I and class II loci at four-digit resolution. The study combined high-throughput TCR immunosequencing, statistical association of individual TCRs with disease status, and machine learning to predict cytomegalovirus infection status. The number of donors typed differed by locus, with about 629-630 for A, B, C, DRB1 and DQB1, around 520 for DQA1, 600 to 610 for DPA1, and around 460 for DPB1. Using immunosequencing, the study profiled T cell repertoires from roughly 650 subjects and related those repertoires to cytomegalovirus serostatus.

Of note for this clone: This clone's antigen is unknown. Base qualities are not recorded, but no much larger clone differs from it by a single base.

Broad study findings and their caveats: A later analysis found that TCR association rates varied across HLA loci, with DRB1 alleles showing the most associated TCRs and HLA-C alleles the fewest. A later genetic analysis reported fewer N-insertions in productive TCRs among donors in an Asian-associated ancestry cluster than the roughly 640-donor mean. A total of 150 or so TCR beta chains were listed by the study as associated with cytomegalovirus. According to a later analysis, parvovirus B19, influenza, CMV and Epstein-Barr virus appeared linked to several top co-occurrence clusters. It was suggested by the authors that the approach could potentially be generalized to other disease states and immunological phenotypes. A few of the identified cytomegalovirus-associated TCR beta chains were confirmed in vitro to be specific for cytomegalovirus antigens. While some public TCRs were present in many individuals, most TCR sequences turned up only very rarely across donors. Because some donors lacked HLA typing at each locus, the association tests relied only on the typed subset. Compared with equally common non-associated chains, HLA-associated TCR beta chains in a later analysis were more clonally expanded and had lower generation probabilities. CMV serostatus was the only immune exposure information available for the cohort. In a later analysis, most CMV-associated TCR beta chains were found to appear HLA-restricted, with HLA associations seemingly driven largely by CMV exposure. Some IMGT-functional V segments, including TRBV6-2 and TRBV6-3, could not be distinguished by the 87-base-pair reads and were therefore excluded. In this cohort, only TCR beta chains were sequenced, and detectable features were limited by the absence of alpha or paired-chain data. Linkage disequilibrium might explain the correlated functional status among segregating V segments, but an unknown experimental factor could not be ruled out. Broadly in line with IMGT annotations, most TCR beta V segments showed up in productive rearrangements about 90% or about 30% of the time in an earlier analysis of about 500 of the donors. The presence/absence analyses assumed that sequencing depth was roughly uniform across donors, and that assumption may not be true. Seventeen rarely observed V segments, including chromosome 9 orphons, were excluded from the earlier analysis of a few hundred of the donors because counts were too low. In a later genetic analysis, a missense DCLRE1C variant was associated with V-gene and J-gene trimming of TCR beta chains, and the association was replicated in an independent cohort. A further reported finding was that TCR beta sequences accurately predicted the HLA-A and HLA-B alleles for most subjects in the first cohort. Specific HLA alleles were associated with roughly 17,000 TCR beta sequences at a false discovery rate of 0.05 in a later analysis. The classifier was reported to diagnose cytomegalovirus status with high specificity and sensitivity in both the original cohort and the validation cohort. When HLA alleles, especially DR and DQ, strongly co-occurred, TCR associations were difficult to assign to individual alleles. A cluster of highly shared sequence variants was judged likely to be a technical artifact of the sequencing pipeline.

The germline V gene yields ENHRY for CDR1 and SYGVKD for CDR2. The CDR3 runs 14 residues from the cysteine to the phenylalanine. Only the CDR3 portion is preserved as DNA: 42 bases, with reading frame beginning at the first base. A distance of 7 bases separates the germline ends of V and J, which lose 0 bases and 4 bases respectively. The library relied on the immunoSEQ multiplex PCR assay. For the multiplex PCR, a mixture combining 60 forward primers for TCR Vbeta segments and 13 reverse primers for TCR Jbeta segments was used. A multiplex PCR assay on genomic DNA amplified the CDR3 region of rearranged TCR beta genes. The Illumina HiSeq System was used to sequence the amplified TCR beta libraries as 87-base-pair reads. In the authors' own workflow: In a later analysis, about 80 million unique TCR beta chains were counted across the approximately 640 repertoires, and approximately 11 million of these chains were shared by at least two donors. Raw reads were error-corrected and collapsed into unique sequences by a nearest-neighbor algorithm in which closely related sequences were merged to remove PCR and sequencing errors. V, D and J gene segments were assigned by aligning CDR3 sequences to IMGT reference sequences. Each retained sequence needed at least a six-nucleotide match to both a V gene segment and a J gene segment. Rearrangements were called productive when the CDR3 lacked stop codons and stayed in frame with V and J; all others were non-productive. Following IMGT convention, CDR3 was defined as the stretch from the second conserved V-encoded cysteine to the conserved J-encoded phenylalanine. The earlier analysis of some 540 of the donors excluded any sequence lacking an unambiguous match to a single V gene segment. In an earlier analysis of 587 of the donors, V segments were called functional above 56.7% productive rearrangements and were called segregating when the between-donor standard deviation exceeded 5%. A statistical classification framework was built for diagnosing cytomegalovirus status from the catalog of TCR beta chain sequences. In a later analysis, V and J genes were assigned by comparing TCR nucleotide sequences against IMGT/GENE-DB human TR gene sequences. A later analysis assigned CDR3 sequences and most-parsimonious VDJ recombination scenarios with the TCRdist pipeline. A later analysis defined each TCR beta chain by its CDR3 amino acid sequence plus V-gene family, and excluded reads lacking a unique V-gene family. In a later analysis, approximately 640 highly shared, low-generation-probability nucleotide sequences were removed to address suspected cross-contamination and a sequencing artifact. A later analysis calculated a clonal expansion index for each public chain from normalized within-repertoire ranks of inferred template counts. In a later analysis, generation probabilities were computed using a VDJ recombination model fitted to out-of-frame rearrangements, and the results were checked against IGoR. In a later analysis, TCR-TCR, TCR-HLA and TCR-CMV co-occurrence was scored with hypergeometric tests, and a repertoire-size bias correction was applied to TCR pairs. False discovery rates were estimated in a later analysis by permuting HLA or CMV assignments 20 times. In a later analysis, co-occurring TCRs were grouped using DBSCAN, and TCRdist sequence similarity was added for clustering within HLA-allele-positive subsets. Co-occurrence clustering excluded repertoires with fewer than 30,000 or more than 120,000 public chains, plus five with anomalous nucleotide sharing. TCRdb holds this immuneACCESS table with in-frame rearrangements only. Some clones are missing; in checked studies, unresolved V genes explain under half, and the rest has no known cause. That table supplies the V and J calls and clone size; D and trimming were determined from the DNA. This sample lists about 200,000 clones; around 77% were detected once. The ten largest clones take up 2.9% of the sample.

The cohort consisted of hundreds of healthy bone marrow donors. At the time of sampling, every cohort member was nominally healthy, though immune exposures that went unrecorded were likely present. The donor tested CMV seronegative and was one of the 352 seronegative cohort members. Each donor provided a peripheral blood sample, and peripheral blood mononuclear cells were used for TCR beta sequencing. The Qiagen DNeasy Blood Extraction Kit was used to extract genomic DNA from the blood cell samples. This receptor was obtained from a woman aged 30 to 39 in good health and CMV-seronegative. The sequencing sample was made of PBMCs. Rearrangement joined TRBV10-3 to TRBJ1-3; the D gene remains uncertain. The nucleotides are TGTGCCATCAGTGAGTCTTACAGAGGAAACACCATATATTTT. Its translation is CAISESYRGNTIYF.